This is a list of T cell receptor beta chains from one sample in a study of metastatic and nonmetastatic thyroid tumors. TCRdb called clones again from the PCR reads with MiXCR. Counted here are about 33,000 clones, about a sixth occurring once; the ten biggest clones make up approximately 13%. Sequenced sample: blood. These receptors were obtained from a male donor with papillary thyroid cancer or a benign thyroid nodule (not recorded which). Some clones in this sample may be carry-over from other donors' samples. Both conserved end residues are part of each CDR3. D genes are given only for firm matches. A row's size may be missing; if present it is once, few, many or a size class.

v_call: TRBV10-3; d_call: .; clone_size: many; j_call: TRBJ1-1; cdr3_aa: CAISDIGTEAFF; cdr3_nt: TGTGCCATCAGTGATATAGGCACTGAAGCTTTCTTT
v_call: TRBV6-1; d_call: TRBD1; clone_size: few; j_call: TRBJ2-5; cdr3_aa: CASSDSAGGETQYF; cdr3_nt: TGTGCCAGCAGTGATTCGGCAGGGGGAGAGACCCAGTACTTC
v_call: TRBV12-5; d_call: TRBD2; clone_size: many; j_call: TRBJ2-3; cdr3_aa: CASGPGTSGSTDTQYF; cdr3_nt: TGTGCTAGTGGTCCCGGGACTAGCGGAAGCACAGATACGCAGTATTTT
v_call: TRBV20-1; d_call: TRBD2; clone_size: many; j_call: TRBJ2-1; cdr3_aa: CSARGLTSESSYNEQFF; cdr3_nt: TGCAGTGCTAGGGGCCTGACTAGCGAGAGCTCCTACAATGAGCAGTTCTTC
v_call: TRBV6-4; d_call: .; clone_size: few; j_call: TRBJ2-3; cdr3_aa: CAGSDSFRGGDTQYF; cdr3_nt: TGTGCCGGCAGTGACTCGTTCAGGGGGGGAGATACGCAGTATTTT
v_call: TRBV12-3/TRBV12-4; d_call: TRBD2; clone_size: many; j_call: TRBJ2-1; cdr3_aa: CASSFKSSGKSNNEQFF; cdr3_nt: TGTGCCAGCAGTTTTAAGTCTAGCGGGAAATCGAACAATGAGCAGTTCTTC
v_call: TRBV27; d_call: .; clone_size: .; j_call: TRBJ2-5; cdr3_aa: CASSLGAVLFETQHF; cdr3_nt: TGTGCCAGCAGTTTAGGGGCAGTGTTGTTCGAGACCCAGCACTTC
v_call: TRBV2; d_call: TRBD1; clone_size: many; j_call: TRBJ2-6; cdr3_aa: CASSPGTGVSGANVLTF; cdr3_nt: TGTGCCAGCAGCCCTGGGACAGGGGTATCTGGGGCCAACGTCCTGACTTTC
v_call: TRBV30; d_call: TRBD1; clone_size: many; j_call: TRBJ1-4; cdr3_aa: CAWSGRGGEKLFF; cdr3_nt: TGTGCCTGGAGTGGCAGGGGGGGTGAAAAACTGTTTTTT
v_call: TRBV7-8; d_call: .; clone_size: .; j_call: TRBJ2-7; cdr3_aa: CASSPDRAVPYEQYF; cdr3_nt: TGTGCCAGCAGCCCCGACCGTGCGGTCCCATACGAGCAGTACTTC
v_call: TRBV6-1; d_call: TRBD2; clone_size: medium-sized; j_call: TRBJ2-7; cdr3_aa: CASSEISGSSYEQYF; cdr3_nt: TGTGCCAGCAGTGAGATTAGCGGGAGTTCCTACGAGCAGTACTTC
v_call: TRBV5-6; d_call: TRBD1; clone_size: many; j_call: TRBJ1-1; cdr3_aa: CASSGTGQGRTEAFF; cdr3_nt: TGTGCCAGCAGCGGGACGGGACAGGGGAGGACTGAAGCTTTCTTT
v_call: TRBV20-1; d_call: TRBD1; clone_size: many; j_call: TRBJ1-1; cdr3_aa: CSAPLIAVGRGMNTEAFF; cdr3_nt: TGCAGTGCCCCCCTTATTGCCGTAGGCAGGGGGATGAACACTGAAGCTTTCTTT
v_call: TRBV6-2/TRBV6-3; d_call: TRBD2; clone_size: .; j_call: TRBJ2-1; cdr3_aa: CASSPAGGGYNEQFF; cdr3_nt: TGTGCCAGCAGCCCAGCGGGCGGGGGTTACAATGAGCAGTTCTTC
v_call: TRBV7-6; d_call: .; clone_size: few; j_call: TRBJ1-2; cdr3_aa: CASSLVEGLRGYTF; cdr3_nt: TGTGCCAGCAGCTTAGTGGAGGGACTACGTGGCTACACCTTC
v_call: TRBV6-1; d_call: TRBD2; clone_size: few; j_call: TRBJ2-2; cdr3_aa: CASSMTRGTGELFF; cdr3_nt: TGTGCCAGCAGCATGACGCGGGGGACCGGGGAGCTGTTTTTT
v_call: TRBV11-3; d_call: .; clone_size: .; j_call: TRBJ1-1; cdr3_aa: CASSRFTGTEAFF; cdr3_nt: TGTGCCAGCAGTCGATTTACGGGCACTGAAGCTTTCTTT
v_call: TRBV7-9; d_call: TRBD1; clone_size: many; j_call: TRBJ2-7; cdr3_aa: CASSPTGAHEQYF; cdr3_nt: TGTGCCAGCAGCCCTACAGGGGCCCACGAGCAGTACTTC
v_call: TRBV2; d_call: TRBD1; clone_size: many; j_call: TRBJ2-2; cdr3_aa: CASSTGQGFTGELFF; cdr3_nt: TGTGCCAGCAGCACGGGACAGGGATTTACCGGGGAGCTGTTTTTT
v_call: TRBV9; d_call: .; clone_size: many; j_call: TRBJ2-5; cdr3_aa: CASSPLGGQETQYF; cdr3_nt: TGTGCCAGCAGCCCCCTGGGGGGGCAGGAGACCCAGTACTTC
v_call: TRBV24-1; d_call: .; clone_size: many; j_call: TRBJ2-7; cdr3_aa: CATSEDGYEQYF; cdr3_nt: TGTGCCACCAGTGAAGACGGCTACGAGCAGTACTTC
v_call: TRBV5-4; d_call: TRBD1; clone_size: many; j_call: TRBJ1-5; cdr3_aa: CASSLGGQGANQPQHF; cdr3_nt: TGTGCCAGCAGCTTGGGGGGACAGGGGGCGAATCAGCCCCAGCATTTT
v_call: TRBV6-1; d_call: .; clone_size: few; j_call: TRBJ2-5; cdr3_aa: CASGVGLVGRETQYF; cdr3_nt: TGTGCCAGCGGTGTAGGCTTGGTGGGCCGGGAGACCCAGTACTTC
v_call: TRBV27; d_call: .; clone_size: .; j_call: TRBJ2-7; cdr3_aa: CASSRRDGAEGQYF; cdr3_nt: TGTGCCAGCAGTCGAAGGGACGGGGCGGAGGGGCAGTACTTC
v_call: TRBV7-9; d_call: TRBD2; clone_size: .; j_call: TRBJ2-7; cdr3_aa: CASSLTLAGGEQYF; cdr3_nt: TGTGCCAGCAGCTTAACACTAGCGGGAGGCGAGCAGTACTTC
v_call: TRBV6-1; d_call: .; clone_size: medium-sized; j_call: TRBJ2-2; cdr3_aa: CASRPYTGELFF; cdr3_nt: TGTGCCAGCAGACCCTACACCGGGGAGCTGTTTTTT
v_call: TRBV3-1; d_call: TRBD1; clone_size: many; j_call: TRBJ2-2; cdr3_aa: CASRADRATGELFF; cdr3_nt: TGTGCCAGCAGAGCGGACAGGGCCACCGGGGAGCTGTTTTTT
v_call: TRBV7-3; d_call: TRBD1; clone_size: .; j_call: TRBJ2-1; cdr3_aa: CASSSDRGYYNEQFF; cdr3_nt: TGTGCCAGCAGCTCAGACAGGGGATACTACAATGAGCAGTTCTTC
v_call: TRBV6-1; d_call: .; clone_size: medium-sized; j_call: TRBJ2-7; cdr3_aa: CASSIDGQWSSYEQYF; cdr3_nt: TGTGCCAGCAGTATAGACGGACAGTGGAGCTCCTACGAGCAGTACTTC
v_call: TRBV27; d_call: .; clone_size: many; j_call: TRBJ1-5; cdr3_aa: CASSLSSLGPQHF; cdr3_nt: TGTGCCAGCAGTTTATCATCCCTAGGGCCCCAGCATTTT
v_call: TRBV30; d_call: .; clone_size: .; j_call: TRBJ2-1; cdr3_aa: CAWSLWGVSNEQFF; cdr3_nt: TGTGCCTGGAGTCTGTGGGGAGTAAGCAATGAGCAGTTCTTC
v_call: TRBV2; d_call: TRBD1; clone_size: medium-sized; j_call: TRBJ1-6; cdr3_aa: CASRTGTARSPLHF; cdr3_nt: TGTGCCAGCAGGACCGGGACAGCTAGATCACCCCTCCACTTT
v_call: TRBV14; d_call: TRBD1; clone_size: many; j_call: TRBJ1-3; cdr3_aa: CASSLGQPSSGNTIYF; cdr3_nt: TGTGCCAGCAGCCTGGGACAGCCGAGCTCTGGAAACACCATATATTTT
v_call: TRBV5-1; d_call: TRBD1; clone_size: .; j_call: TRBJ2-1; cdr3_aa: CASSPGGQGAYNEQFF; cdr3_nt: TGCGCCAGCAGCCCGGGGGGACAGGGGGCCTACAATGAGCAGTTCTTC
v_call: TRBV20-1; d_call: TRBD1; clone_size: many; j_call: TRBJ1-1; cdr3_aa: CSANPGQGHPKPFF; cdr3_nt: TGCAGTGCGAATCCGGGACAGGGTCATCCTAAGCCTTTCTTT
v_call: TRBV6-4; d_call: .; clone_size: few; j_call: TRBJ1-2; cdr3_aa: CASSDTPQAIQDYTF; cdr3_nt: TGTGCCAGCAGTGATACCCCACAGGCGATTCAGGACTACACCTTC
v_call: TRBV7-2; d_call: .; clone_size: .; j_call: TRBJ2-2; cdr3_aa: CASSLGSGELFF; cdr3_nt: TGTGCCAGCAGCTTAGGGTCCGGGGAGCTGTTTTTT
v_call: TRBV30; d_call: .; clone_size: many; j_call: TRBJ1-3; cdr3_aa: CAWSVCSGNTIYF; cdr3_nt: TGTGCCTGGAGTGTCTGCTCTGGAAACACCATATATTTT
v_call: TRBV5-6; d_call: TRBD1; clone_size: .; j_call: TRBJ2-1; cdr3_aa: CASIGGQGAYNEQFF; cdr3_nt: TGTGCCAGCATTGGGGGACAGGGGGCATACAATGAGCAGTTCTTC
v_call: TRBV6-1; d_call: .; clone_size: .; j_call: TRBJ1-4; cdr3_aa: CPSSETGISEKLFF; cdr3_nt: TGTCCCAGCAGTGAAACAGGGATAAGTGAAAAACTGTTTTTT
v_call: TRBV5-1; d_call: TRBD2; clone_size: .; j_call: TRBJ2-3; cdr3_aa: CASSPLTSGRYTDTQYF; cdr3_nt: TGCGCCAGCAGCCCCTTGACTAGCGGTAGATACACAGATACGCAGTATTTT
v_call: TRBV10-1; d_call: .; clone_size: many; j_call: TRBJ2-3; cdr3_aa: CASSESLPDTQYF; cdr3_nt: TGCGCCAGCAGTGAGTCCCTCCCAGATACGCAGTATTTT
v_call: TRBV12-3/TRBV12-4; d_call: .; clone_size: many; j_call: TRBJ1-2; cdr3_aa: CASTQGYGYTF; cdr3_nt: TGTGCCAGCACCCAAGGCTATGGCTACACCTTC
v_call: TRBV6-1; d_call: .; clone_size: .; j_call: TRBJ1-5; cdr3_aa: CASGFGDQPQHF; cdr3_nt: TGTGCCAGCGGCTTTGGAGACCAGCCCCAACATTTT
v_call: TRBV5-1; d_call: TRBD1; clone_size: many; j_call: TRBJ1-5; cdr3_aa: CASSPGTGFQPQHF; cdr3_nt: TGCGCCAGCAGCCCCGGGACAGGGTTTCAGCCCCAGCATTTT
v_call: TRBV28; d_call: TRBD2; clone_size: few; j_call: TRBJ2-1; cdr3_aa: CASSPPRDYPDPSYNEQFF; cdr3_nt: TGTGCCAGCAGTCCCCCCCGGGACTATCCCGACCCCTCCTACAATGAGCAGTTCTTC
v_call: TRBV14; d_call: .; clone_size: many; j_call: TRBJ2-7; cdr3_aa: CASSQLPGAGQDEQYF; cdr3_nt: TGTGCCAGCAGCCAGCTCCCCGGAGCTGGTCAGGACGAGCAGTACTTC
v_call: TRBV12-3/TRBV12-4; d_call: TRBD1; clone_size: .; j_call: TRBJ2-2; cdr3_aa: CASSSGTGGTTGEQFF; cdr3_nt: TGTGCCAGCAGCTCAGGGACAGGTGGAACGACCGGGGAGCAGTTTTTT
v_call: TRBV2; d_call: TRBD2; clone_size: few; j_call: TRBJ2-1; cdr3_aa: CASSEALAGYNEQFF; cdr3_nt: TGTGCCAGCAGTGAGGCACTAGCGGGATACAATGAGCAGTTCTTC
v_call: TRBV7-8; d_call: .; clone_size: many; j_call: TRBJ1-5; cdr3_aa: CASSLESNQPQHF; cdr3_nt: TGTGCCAGCAGCTTAGAAAGCAATCAGCCCCAGCATTTT
v_call: TRBV5-1; d_call: .; clone_size: .; j_call: TRBJ1-2; cdr3_aa: CASNVQGPSPYGYTF; cdr3_nt: TGCGCCAGCAATGTGCAGGGCCCATCCCCCTATGGCTACACCTTC